This T cell receptor (beta chain) was identified during a study of cytomegalovirus exposure and HLA in healthy donors. CDR1 and CDR2 (germline): SGDLS, YYNGEE. Trimming shortened V by 3 bases and J by 8 bases, and 12 bases separated the two germline ends. This CDR3 contains 14 residues. Overall study results and limits: Reportedly, diagnosis of cytomegalovirus status by the classifier showed high specificity and sensitivity.

A word on this clone: Antigen unknown.

The PCR used 60 Vbeta and 13 Jbeta primers. Libraries were prepared by immunoSEQ multiplex PCR; TCRdb keeps only in-frame clonotypes and omits some of them. This sample has approximately 150,000 clones, with approximately 84% found just once. The sample comprised PBMCs. This TCR was sampled from a man aged 18 to 30 in good health and CMV-seronegative. The chain carries TRBV9 and TRBJ1-6; D unresolved. For the CDR3, the DNA is TGTGCCAGCAGCGCGGGGATGGGATATTCACCCCTCCACTTT. Translating gives CASSAGMGYSPLHF. Full variable domain (remainder filled in from reference TRBV9 and TRBJ1-6): DSGVTQTPKHLITATGQRVTLRCSPRSGDLSVYWYQQSLDQGLQFLIQYYNGEERAKGNILERFSAQQFPDLHSELNLSSLELGDSALYFCASSAGMGYSPLHFGNGTRLTVT.